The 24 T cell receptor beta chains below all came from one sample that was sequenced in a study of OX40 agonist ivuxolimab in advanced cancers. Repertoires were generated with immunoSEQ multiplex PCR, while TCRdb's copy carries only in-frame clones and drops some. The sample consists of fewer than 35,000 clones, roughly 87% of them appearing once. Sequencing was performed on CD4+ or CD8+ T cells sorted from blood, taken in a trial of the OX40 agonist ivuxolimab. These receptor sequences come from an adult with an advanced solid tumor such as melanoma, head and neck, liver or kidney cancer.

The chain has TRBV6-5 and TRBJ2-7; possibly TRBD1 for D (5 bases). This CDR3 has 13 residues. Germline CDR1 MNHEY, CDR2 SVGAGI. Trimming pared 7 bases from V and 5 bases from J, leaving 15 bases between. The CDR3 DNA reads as TGTGCCAGCAACCCGCCCGACAGAAACGAGCAGTACTTC. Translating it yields CASNPPDRNEQYF.

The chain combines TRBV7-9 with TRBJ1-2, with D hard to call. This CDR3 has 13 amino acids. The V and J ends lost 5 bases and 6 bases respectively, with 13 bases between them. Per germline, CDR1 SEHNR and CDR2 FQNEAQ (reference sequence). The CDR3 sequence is CASSPEGQDGYTF. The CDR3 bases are TGTGCCAGCAGCCCGGAGGGCCAGGATGGCTACACCTTC.

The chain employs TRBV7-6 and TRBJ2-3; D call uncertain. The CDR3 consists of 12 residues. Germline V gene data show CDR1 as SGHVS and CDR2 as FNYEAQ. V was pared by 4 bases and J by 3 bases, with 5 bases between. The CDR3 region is CASSSATDTQYF. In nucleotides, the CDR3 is TGTGCCAGCAGCTCGGCGACAGATACGCAGTATTTT. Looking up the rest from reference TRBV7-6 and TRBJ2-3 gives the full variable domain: GAGVSQSPRYKVTKRGQDVALRCDPISGHVSLYWYRQALGQGPEFLTYFNYEAQQDKSGLPNDRFSAERPEGSISTLTIQRTEQRDSAMYRCASSSATDTQYFGPGTRLTVL.

CDR3 sequence (DNA): TGTGCCAGCAGTTTACTTCTTAGCGGGGGCACAGATACGCAGTATTTT. This sequence encodes CASSLLLSGGTDTQYF. The chain uses TRBV27 and TRBJ2-3; 8 bases line up with TRBD2. In germline, CDR1 is MNHEY, CDR2 SMNVEV (reference sequence). V gave up 2 bases and J gave up 1 base; unmatched junction bases: 5. The CDR3 is made up of 16 amino acids.

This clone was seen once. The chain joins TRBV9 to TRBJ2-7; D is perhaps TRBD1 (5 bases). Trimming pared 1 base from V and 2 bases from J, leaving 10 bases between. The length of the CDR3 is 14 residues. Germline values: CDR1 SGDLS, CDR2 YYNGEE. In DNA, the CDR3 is TGTGCCAGCAGCGTATGGGGCAGCACCTACGAGCAGTACTTC. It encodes CASSVWGSTYEQYF.

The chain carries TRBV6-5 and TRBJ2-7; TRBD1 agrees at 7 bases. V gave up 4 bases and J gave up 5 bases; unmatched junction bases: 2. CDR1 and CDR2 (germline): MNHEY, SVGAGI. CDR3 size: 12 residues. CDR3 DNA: TGTGCCAGCAGTTTGCAGGGGGACGAGCAGTACTTC. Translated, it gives CASSLQGDEQYF.

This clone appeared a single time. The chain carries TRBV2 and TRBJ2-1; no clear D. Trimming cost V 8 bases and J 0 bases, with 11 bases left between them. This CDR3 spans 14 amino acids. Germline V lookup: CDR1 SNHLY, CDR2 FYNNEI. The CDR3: CASHEDPSYNEQFF. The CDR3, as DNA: TGTGCCAGCCACGAGGACCCCTCCTACAATGAGCAGTTCTTC. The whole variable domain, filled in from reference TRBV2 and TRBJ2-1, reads EPEVTQTPSHQVTQMGQEVILRCVPISNHLYFYWYRQILGQKVEFLVSFYNNEISEKSEIFDDQFSVERPDGSNFTLKIRSTKLEDSAMYFCASHEDPSYNEQFFGPGTRLTVL.

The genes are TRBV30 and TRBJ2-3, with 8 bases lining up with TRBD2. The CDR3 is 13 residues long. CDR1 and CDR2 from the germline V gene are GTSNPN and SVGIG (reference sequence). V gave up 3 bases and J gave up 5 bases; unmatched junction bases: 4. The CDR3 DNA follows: TGTGCCTGGAGCGGGGGGGCCCAAGATACGCAGTATTTT. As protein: CAWSGGAQDTQYF.

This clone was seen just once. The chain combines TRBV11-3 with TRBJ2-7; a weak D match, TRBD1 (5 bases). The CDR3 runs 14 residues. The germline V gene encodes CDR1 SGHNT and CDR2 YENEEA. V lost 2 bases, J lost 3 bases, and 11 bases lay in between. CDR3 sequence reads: CASSLLQANYEQYF. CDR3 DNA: TGTGCCAGCAGCTTATTACAGGCCAACTACGAGCAGTACTTC. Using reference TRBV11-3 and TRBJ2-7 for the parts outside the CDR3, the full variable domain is EAGVVQSPRYKIIEKKQPVAFWCNPISGHNTLYWYLQNLGQGPELLIRYENEEAVDDSQLPKDRFSAERLKGVDSTLKIQPAELGDSAVYLCASSLLQANYEQYFGPGTRLTVT.

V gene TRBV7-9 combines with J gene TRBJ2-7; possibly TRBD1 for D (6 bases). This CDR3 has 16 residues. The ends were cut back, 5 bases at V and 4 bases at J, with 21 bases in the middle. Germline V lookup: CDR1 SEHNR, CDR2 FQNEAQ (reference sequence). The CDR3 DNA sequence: TGTGCCAGCAGCACGACTCGGGACACGGGGAAGTACGAGCAGTACTTC. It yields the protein CASSTTRDTGKYEQYF.

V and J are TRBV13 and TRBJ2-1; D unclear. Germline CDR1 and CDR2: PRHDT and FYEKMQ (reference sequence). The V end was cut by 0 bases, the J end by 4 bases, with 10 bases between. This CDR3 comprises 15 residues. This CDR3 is CASSLGEGRYNEQFF. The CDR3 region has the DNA TGTGCCAGCAGCTTAGGTGAAGGACGTTACAATGAGCAGTTCTTC.

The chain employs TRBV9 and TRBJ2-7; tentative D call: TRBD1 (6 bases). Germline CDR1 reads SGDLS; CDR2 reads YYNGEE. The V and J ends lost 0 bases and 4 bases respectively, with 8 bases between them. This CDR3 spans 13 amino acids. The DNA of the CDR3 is TGTGCCAGCAGCGTAGAGGGGGAATACGAGCAGTACTTC. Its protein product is CASSVEGEYEQYF.

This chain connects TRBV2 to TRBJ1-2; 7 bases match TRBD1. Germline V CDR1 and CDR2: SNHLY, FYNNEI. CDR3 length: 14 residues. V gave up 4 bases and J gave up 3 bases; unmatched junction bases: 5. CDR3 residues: CASSGTQGDYGYTF. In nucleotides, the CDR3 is TGTGCCAGCAGTGGTACTCAGGGGGACTATGGCTACACCTTC.

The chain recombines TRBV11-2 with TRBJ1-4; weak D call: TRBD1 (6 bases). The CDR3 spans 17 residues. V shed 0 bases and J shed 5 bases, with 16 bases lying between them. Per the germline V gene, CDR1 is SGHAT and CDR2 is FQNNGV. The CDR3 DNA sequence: TGTGCCAGCAGCTTAGATCCGGCTGACAGGTGGAATGAAAAACTGTTTTTT. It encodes CASSLDPADRWNEKLFF.

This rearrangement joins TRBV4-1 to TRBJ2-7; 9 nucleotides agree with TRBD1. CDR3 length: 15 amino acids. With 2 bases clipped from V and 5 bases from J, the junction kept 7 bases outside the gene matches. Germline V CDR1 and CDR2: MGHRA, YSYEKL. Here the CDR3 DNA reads TGCGCCAGCAGCCAAAACCGGGACAGGGCCAACGAGCAGTACTTC. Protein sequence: CASSQNRDRANEQYF.

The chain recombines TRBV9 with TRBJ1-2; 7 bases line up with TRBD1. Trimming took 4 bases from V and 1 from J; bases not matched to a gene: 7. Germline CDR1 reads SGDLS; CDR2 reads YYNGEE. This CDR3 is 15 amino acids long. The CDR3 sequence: CASSPGGADNYGYTF. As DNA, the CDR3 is TGTGCCAGCAGCCCAGGGGGGGCGGATAACTATGGCTACACCTTC.

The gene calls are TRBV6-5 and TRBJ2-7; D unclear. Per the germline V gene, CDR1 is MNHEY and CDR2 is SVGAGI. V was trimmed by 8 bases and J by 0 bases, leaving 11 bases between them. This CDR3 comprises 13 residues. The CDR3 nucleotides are TGTGCCAGCGGCTACTCGAGCTCCTACGAGCAGTACTTC. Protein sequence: CASGYSSSYEQYF.

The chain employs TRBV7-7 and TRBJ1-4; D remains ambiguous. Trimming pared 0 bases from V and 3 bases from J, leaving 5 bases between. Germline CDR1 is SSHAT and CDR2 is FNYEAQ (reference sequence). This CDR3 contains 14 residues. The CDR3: CASSLAGSNEKLFF. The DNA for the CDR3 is TGTGCCAGCAGCTTAGCTGGTTCTAATGAAAAACTGTTTTTT.

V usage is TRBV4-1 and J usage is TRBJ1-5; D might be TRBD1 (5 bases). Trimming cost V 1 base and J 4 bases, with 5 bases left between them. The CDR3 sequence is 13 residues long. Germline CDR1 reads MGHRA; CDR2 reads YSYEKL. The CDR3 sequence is CASSQGGNQPQHF. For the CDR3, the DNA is TGCGCCAGCAGCCAAGGGGGGAATCAGCCCCAGCATTTT.

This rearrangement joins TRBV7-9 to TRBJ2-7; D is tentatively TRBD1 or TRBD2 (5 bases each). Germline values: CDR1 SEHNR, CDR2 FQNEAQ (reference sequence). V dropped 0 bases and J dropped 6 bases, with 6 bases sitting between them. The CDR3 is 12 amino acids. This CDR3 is CASSLAGTEQYF. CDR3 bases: TGTGCCAGCAGCTTAGCAGGGACCGAGCAGTACTTC.

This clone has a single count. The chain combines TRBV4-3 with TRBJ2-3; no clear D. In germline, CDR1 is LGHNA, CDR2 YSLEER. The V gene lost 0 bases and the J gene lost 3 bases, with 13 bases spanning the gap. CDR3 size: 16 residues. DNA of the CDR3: TGCGCCAGCAGCCAAGATATTGCATTACAGACAGATACGCAGTATTTT. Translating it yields CASSQDIALQTDTQYF.

CDR3 coding DNA: TGCAGCGCTTGGACAGGGGAGGGCTACACCTTC. Residues: CSAWTGEGYTF. The rearrangement uses TRBV29-1 and TRBJ1-2, with TRBD1 matching 9 bases. This CDR3 spans 11 amino acids. J lost 8 bases, V lost 7 bases, and 5 bases had no gene match. Germline-derived CDR1 and CDR2 are SQVTM and ANQGSEA. The full variable domain, completed using reference TRBV29-1 and TRBJ1-2, is SAVISQKPSRDICQRGTSLTIQCQVDSQVTMMFWYRQQPGQSLTLIATANQGSEATYESGFVIDKFPISRPNLTFSTLTVSNMSPEDSSIYLCSAWTGEGYTFGSGTRLTVV.

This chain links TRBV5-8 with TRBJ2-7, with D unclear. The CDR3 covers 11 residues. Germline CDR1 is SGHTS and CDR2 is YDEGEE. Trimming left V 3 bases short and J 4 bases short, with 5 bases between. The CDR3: CASSSAYEQYF. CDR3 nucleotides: TGTGCCAGCAGCTCCGCTTACGAGCAGTACTTC.

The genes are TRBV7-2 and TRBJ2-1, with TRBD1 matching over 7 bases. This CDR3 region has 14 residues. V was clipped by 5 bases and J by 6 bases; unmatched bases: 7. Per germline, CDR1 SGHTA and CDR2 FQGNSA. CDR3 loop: CASSAKTGSNEQFF. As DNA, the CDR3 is TGTGCCAGCAGCGCCAAGACAGGGAGCAATGAGCAGTTCTTC.